What follows describes a single T cell receptor (beta chain). Its antigen is still unknown. The CDR3 length is 14 residues. CDR1 is WSHSY, CDR2 SAAADI, per germline. The V and J ends lost 2 bases and 8 bases respectively, with 12 bases between them. This specimen belongs to a study of OX40 agonist ivuxolimab in advanced cancers. For the study at large: Cohort: around 79% men, mean age approximately 64, aged about 20 to 80.

The data were produced by immunoSEQ multiplex PCR, yet TCRdb's version contains in-frame clones alone and is incomplete. The sample has about 86,000 clones; 75% to 95% are singletons. Study-level points and caveats: The study did not work out the antigen specificity of the expanded peripheral T cells.

The chain is built from TRBV10-2 and TRBJ1-4, with D perhaps matching TRBD1 (5 bases). The sequence was obtained from an adult with an advanced solid tumor such as melanoma, head and neck, liver or kidney cancer. The sequencing used CD4+ or CD8+ T cells sorted from blood, collected in a trial of the OX40 agonist ivuxolimab. In DNA, the CDR3 is TGCGCCAGCAGTGAGGCAGGGCTTTGGGAAAAACTGTTTTTT. It is translated as CASSEAGLWEKLFF.